The following is a TCR beta chain sequence with its context. The naive CD8 fraction comprised CD45RO-negative cells positively selected for CCR7 and excluded terminally differentiated effector memory CD45RA+ cells. The material for each subset, its genomic DNA, was split evenly across several immunoSEQ plates. Sequenced by immunoSEQ multiplex PCR; TCRdb stores in-frame clones only, minus some. The repertoire holds about 2.2 million clones, with 90% to 95% as singletons. Germline V gene data show CDR1 as SGHVS and CDR2 as FQNEAQ. Trimming removed 5 bases from V and 5 bases from J, with 6 bases in between. The CDR3 loop spans 12 amino acids. This entry comes from a study of shared clonotypes between healthy human individuals.

This receptor was obtained from a man younger than 30 in good health. Some clones in this sample may be carry-over from other donors' samples. The specimen was naive CD8+ T cells from PBMCs. The chain employs TRBV7-8 and TRBJ2-2; no definite D call. The CDR3 spells CASSPPTGELFF. CDR3 coding DNA: TGTGCCAGCAGCCCCCCTACCGGGGAGCTGTTTTTT.